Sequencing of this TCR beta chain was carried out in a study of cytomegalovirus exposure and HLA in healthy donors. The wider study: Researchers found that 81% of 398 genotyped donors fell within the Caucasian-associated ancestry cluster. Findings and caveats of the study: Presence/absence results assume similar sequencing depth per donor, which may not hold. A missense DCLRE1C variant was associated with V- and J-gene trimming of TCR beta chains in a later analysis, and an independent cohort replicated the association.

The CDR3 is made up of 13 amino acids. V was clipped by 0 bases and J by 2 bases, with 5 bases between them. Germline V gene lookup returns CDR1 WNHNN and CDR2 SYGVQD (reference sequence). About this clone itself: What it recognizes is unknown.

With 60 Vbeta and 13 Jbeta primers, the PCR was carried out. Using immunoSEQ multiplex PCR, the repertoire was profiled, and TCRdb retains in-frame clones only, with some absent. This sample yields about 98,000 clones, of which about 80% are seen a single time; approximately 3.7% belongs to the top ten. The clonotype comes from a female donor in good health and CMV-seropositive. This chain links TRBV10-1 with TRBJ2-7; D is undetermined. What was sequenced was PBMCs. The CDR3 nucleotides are TGCGCCAGCAGTGAGTCGCAGACCTACGAGCAGTACTTC. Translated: CASSESQTYEQYF.